Below are 25 T cell receptor beta chains sequenced from a single sample in a study of T cell responses to AZD1222 COVID-19 vaccine. This table comes from immunoSEQ multiplex PCR, and its TCRdb copy is limited to in-frame clones, with some not included. The table lists about 96,000 clones, about 88% of them singletons, with around 1.5% in the top ten. The source was peripheral blood, collected on day 0 of AZD1222 vaccination. These receptors all come from an adult in good health.

The J gene is TRBJ1-4, the V gene TRBV5-1; D ambiguous. V shed 4 bases and J shed 6 bases, with 16 bases lying between them. Germline lookup yields CDR1 SGHRS and CDR2 YFSETQ. The CDR3 is made up of 15 amino acids. As DNA, the CDR3 is TGCGCCAGCAGCCAATGGAAAGGTGGAGATGAAAAACTGTTTTTT. It encodes CASSQWKGGDEKLFF. The full variable domain, with the rest looked up from reference TRBV5-1 and TRBJ1-4, is KAGVTQTPRYLIKTRGQQVTLSCSPISGHRSVSWYQQTPGQGLQFLFEYFSETQRNKGNFPGRFSGRQFSNSRSEMNVSTLELGDSALYLCASSQWKGGDEKLFFGSGTQLSVL.

The chain carries TRBV11-3 and TRBJ2-3, with 9 bases that match TRBD2. The CDR3 has 13 residues. The germline gives CDR1 SGHNT, CDR2 YENEEA. V gave up 2 bases and J gave up 9 bases; unmatched junction bases: 3. CDR3 region: CASSLLAGGTQYF. The CDR3 DNA sequence: TGTGCCAGCAGCTTACTCGCGGGGGGGACGCAGTATTTT. Supplemented by reference TRBV11-3 and TRBJ2-3, the full variable domain reads EAGVVQSPRYKIIEKKQPVAFWCNPISGHNTLYWYLQNLGQGPELLIRYENEEAVDDSQLPKDRFSAERLKGVDSTLKIQPAELGDSAVYLCASSLLAGGTQYFGPGTRLTVL.

This clone was recorded once. The chain carries TRBV6-5 and TRBJ1-2; 7 positions agree with TRBD1. This CDR3 has 15 amino acids. Looked up from germline, CDR1 is MNHEY and CDR2 is SVGAGI. Trimming cost V 5 bases and J 8 bases; bases outside gene matches: 14. The CDR3 DNA reads as TGTGCCAGCAGTCTCGGTCAGGACAGGTCTGGCGGCTACACCTTC. Translated: CASSLGQDRSGGYTF.

V usage is TRBV6-5 and J usage is TRBJ1-1, with unresolved D. Trimming shortened V by 6 bases and J by 0 bases, and 14 bases separated the two germline ends. In germline, CDR1 is MNHEY, CDR2 SVGAGI. The CDR3 has 15 residues. The CDR3 DNA sequence: TGTGCCAGCAGGATCGACTTGAACATGAACACTGAAGCTTTCTTT. This sequence encodes CASRIDLNMNTEAFF.

The chain employs TRBV3-1 (or the pseudogene TRBV3-2) and TRBJ1-4; 7 bases agree with TRBD1. This CDR3 is built from 15 residues. The V segment lost 5 bases and the J segment 8 bases; nucleotides outside the gene matches: 11. The V gene's germline CDR1 is LGHDT and CDR2 YNNKEL (reference sequence). This chain's CDR3 is CASSKGGTGVEKLFF. DNA of the CDR3: TGTGCCAGCAGCAAAGGGGGAACAGGGGTCGAAAAACTGTTTTTT.

The chain has TRBV13 and TRBJ2-1, with 8 bases lining up with TRBD1. Germline CDR1 PRHDT, CDR2 FYEKMQ (reference sequence). The CDR3 has 15 residues. The ends lost 5 bases at V and 6 bases at J; junction bases unmatched: 9. CDR3 in amino acids: CASSQDRGFGNEQFF. The CDR3 DNA sequence: TGTGCCAGCAGCCAAGACAGGGGTTTTGGCAATGAGCAGTTCTTC.

This chain joins TRBV7-2 and TRBJ2-7, with 9 positions matching TRBD2. With V trimmed by 5 bases and J by 0 bases, 5 bases remained unmatched. The CDR3 covers 15 residues. Germline-derived CDR1 and CDR2 are SGHTA and FQGNSA. CDR3 nucleotide sequence: TGTGCCAGCAGCAACGGACTAGCGCGCTCCTACGAGCAGTACTTC. This encodes CASSNGLARSYEQYF.

This chain links TRBV30 with TRBJ1-4, with TRBD1 identical over 12 bases. The CDR3 runs to 15 residues. V lost 3 bases, J lost 5 bases, and 4 bases stayed unmatched. Germline values: CDR1 GTSNPN, CDR2 SVGIG (reference sequence). Here the CDR3 DNA reads TGTGCCTGGAGGGTGGGGACAGGGGGCAATGAAAAACTGTTTTTT. Amino acid sequence: CAWRVGTGGNEKLFF.

The chain has TRBV11-2 and TRBJ1-2, with 9 nucleotides matching TRBD1. This CDR3 contains 15 residues. From germline, CDR1 is SGHAT and CDR2 FQNNGV. V shed 5 bases and J 4 bases; nucleotides not matched to a gene: 8. CDR3 region: CASSQGQGSAYGYTF. Here the CDR3 DNA reads TGTGCCAGCAGCCAGGGACAGGGAAGCGCCTATGGCTACACCTTC.

This clone was seen only a few times. The chain joins TRBV5-1 to TRBJ2-1, with D perhaps given as TRBD1 or TRBD2 (5 bases each). Germline CDR1 and CDR2: SGHRS and YFSETQ. The CDR3 covers 14 residues. V lost 6 bases and J 9 bases, leaving 19 bases between the germline ends. The CDR3 bases are TGCGCCAGCAATCCTGCGGTAGGGACGAGTGAGCAGTTCTTC. Translation gives CASNPAVGTSEQFF.

The V and J genes are TRBV19 and TRBJ1-5; D uncertain. There are 15 residues in the CDR3. Between the trimmed V and J ends, which lost 3 bases and 3 bases, there was a span of 12 bases. Germline CDR1 LNHDA, CDR2 SQIVND (reference sequence). The CDR3 is CASSISQVNNQPQHF. CDR3 sequence (DNA): TGTGCCAGTAGTATTTCCCAGGTTAACAATCAGCCCCAGCATTTT.

J is TRBJ1-5 and V is TRBV23-1; D unresolved. TRBV23-1 is an ORF, and what it does is uncertain. Trimming removed 11 bases at V and 4 bases at J, with 15 bases between. The CDR3 has 13 amino acids. The CDR3 region has the DNA TGCGCCCCCAGTCGGCAGCCGAATCAGCCCCAGCATTTT. It encodes CAPSRQPNQPQHF.

The rearrangement joins TRBV5-1 to TRBJ1-2; no definite D call. This CDR3 comprises 15 residues. V was clipped by 4 bases and J by 0 bases, with 13 bases between them. In germline, CDR1 is SGHRS, CDR2 YFSETQ. The chain's CDR3 is CASSPIGQANYGYTF. CDR3 sequence (DNA): TGCGCCAGCAGCCCGATAGGGCAAGCTAACTATGGCTACACCTTC. The full variable domain, its missing parts supplied by reference TRBV5-1 and TRBJ1-2, is KAGVTQTPRYLIKTRGQQVTLSCSPISGHRSVSWYQQTPGQGLQFLFEYFSETQRNKGNFPGRFSGRQFSNSRSEMNVSTLELGDSALYLCASSPIGQANYGYTFGSGTRLTVV.

The chain combines TRBV5-6 with TRBJ1-1; D uncertain. The ends were cut back, 1 base at V and 1 base at J, with 11 bases in the middle. The germline CDR1 and CDR2 sequences are SGHDT and YYEEEE. CDR3 length: 15 residues. In nucleotides, the CDR3 is TGTGCCAGCAGCTTGTTTCAAGCCCAGAACACTGAAGCTTTCTTT. Amino acids: CASSLFQAQNTEAFF. The entire variable domain, with the rest obtained from reference TRBV5-6 and TRBJ1-1, is as follows: DAGVTQSPTHLIKTRGQQVTLRCSPKSGHDTVSWYQQALGQGPQFIFQYYEEEERQRGNFPDRFSGHQFPNYSSELNVNALLLGDSALYLCASSLFQAQNTEAFFGQGTRLTVV.

The chain uses TRBV4-2 and TRBJ1-2; TRBD1 is a possible D gene (5 bases). Germline CDR1 is LGHNA and CDR2 is YNFKEQ. The CDR3 is 16 residues long. V lost 0 bases to trimming and J lost 4 bases, with 15 bases between them. Written as DNA, the CDR3 is TGTGCCAGCAGCCAAGAGGACCTGGGGGAGACCTATGGCTACACCTTC. Amino acid sequence: CASSQEDLGETYGYTF.

The chain recombines TRBV27 with TRBJ2-7; D perhaps matches TRBD1 (6 bases). Trimming took off 2 bases at V and 0 bases at J, with 11 bases between the two ends. This CDR3 has 15 amino acids. Germline V lookup: CDR1 MNHEY, CDR2 SMNVEV (reference sequence). The CDR3 spells CASSLRTDPSYEQYF. The CDR3 nucleotides read TGTGCCAGCAGTTTACGGACAGACCCCTCCTACGAGCAGTACTTC.

This sequence joins TRBV4-2 and TRBJ2-2; 7 nucleotides align to TRBD1. Germline V gives CDR1 LGHNA, CDR2 YNFKEQ. The V and J ends lost 4 bases and 3 bases, in that order; junction bases with no gene match: 8. CDR3 size: 16 residues. The CDR3 DNA is TGTGCCAGCAGCCGAGAACAGGGGATTTACACCGGGGAGCTGTTTTTT. This encodes CASSREQGIYTGELFF.

In this sample, this clone turned up once. The rearrangement joins TRBV11-2 to TRBJ1-2, with D perhaps TRBD1 (5 bases). V gave up 5 bases and J gave up 4 bases, with 14 bases separating them. Germline loops: CDR1 SGHAT, CDR2 FQNNGV. CDR3 length equals 14 residues. CDR3 amino acids: CASSPSGNSYGYTF. In DNA, the CDR3 is TGTGCCAGCAGCCCATCAGGGAACAGCTATGGCTACACCTTC.

This chain joins TRBV2 and TRBJ1-2; D is ambiguous. Germline V gene sequence: CDR1 SNHLY, CDR2 FYNNEI. This CDR3 comprises 12 residues. V was trimmed by 4 bases and J by 6 bases, leaving 9 bases between them. CDR3 coding DNA: TGTGCCAGCAGTGCGGTCCAACATGGCTACACCTTC. Protein: CASSAVQHGYTF.

The CDR3 DNA follows: TGTGCCAGCAGCTTAGGTCAGGGGGCGTATGGCTACACCTTC. Residues: CASSLGQGAYGYTF. The rearrangement joins TRBV7-2 to TRBJ1-2, with 8 bases lining up with TRBD1. The J segment lost 5 bases and the V segment lost 1 base, leaving 3 bases of the junction unmatched. Germline V CDR1 and CDR2: SGHTA, FQGNSA. This CDR3 has 14 residues.

The chain combines TRBV7-2 with TRBJ2-5, with D hard to call. Trimming took 4 bases from V and 7 from J, leaving 10 bases between them. Looked up from germline, CDR1 is SGHTA and CDR2 is FQGNSA. The length of the CDR3 is 12 residues. CDR3 sequence reads: CASSSLPPTQYF. DNA of the CDR3: TGTGCCAGCAGCTCCCTACCGCCGACCCAGTACTTC.

The genes are TRBV6-2 or TRBV6-3 and TRBJ1-2; 9 nucleotides agree with TRBD1. CDR1 is MNHEY, CDR2 SVGEGT, per germline. The CDR3 extends over 15 amino acids. The J segment lost 4 bases and the V segment lost 5 bases, leaving 8 bases of the junction unmatched. The CDR3 reads CASSGQGPYAYGYTF. CDR3 DNA sequence: TGTGCCAGCAGTGGACAGGGGCCTTACGCCTATGGCTACACCTTC.

The rearrangement uses TRBV18 and TRBJ2-3; D ambiguous. CDR3 length equals 14 residues. In germline, CDR1 is KGHSH, CDR2 LQKENI. V dropped 6 bases and J dropped 4 bases, with 14 bases sitting between them. The CDR3 loop is CASSRAPPPDTQYF. CDR3 DNA: TGTGCCAGCTCCCGGGCACCCCCACCAGATACGCAGTATTTT.

V and J are TRBV27 and TRBJ1-4, with D possibly being TRBD1 (5 bases). The germline gives CDR1 MNHEY, CDR2 SMNVEV (reference sequence). Between the trimmed V and J ends, which lost 0 bases and 3 bases, there was a span of 8 bases. The CDR3 spans 15 residues. This chain's CDR3 is CASSLSRGSNEKLFF. The CDR3 DNA sequence: TGTGCCAGCAGTTTATCGCGGGGGTCTAATGAAAAACTGTTTTTT.

The rearrangement links TRBV5-4 to TRBJ2-4; TRBD1 is a possible D gene (7 bases). V lost 4 bases, J lost 3 bases, and 17 bases lay in between. This CDR3 comprises 16 residues. Germline V gene data show CDR1 as SGHNT and CDR2 as YYREEE (reference sequence). CDR3 in DNA: TGTGCCAGCAGCCCCGGGGCAGGGGGGTACAAAAACATTCAGTACTTC. Translating it yields CASSPGAGGYKNIQYF.